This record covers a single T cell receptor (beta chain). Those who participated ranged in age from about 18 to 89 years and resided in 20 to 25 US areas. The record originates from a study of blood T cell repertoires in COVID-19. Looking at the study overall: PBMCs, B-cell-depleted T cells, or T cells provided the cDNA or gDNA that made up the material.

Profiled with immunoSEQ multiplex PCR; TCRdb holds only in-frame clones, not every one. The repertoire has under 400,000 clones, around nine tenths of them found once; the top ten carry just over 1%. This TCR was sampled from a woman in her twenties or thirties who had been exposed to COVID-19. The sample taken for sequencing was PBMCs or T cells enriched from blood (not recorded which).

The CDR3 DNA reads TGTGCCAGCAGCACGGAGGGGACGGGAAACACTGAAGCTTTCTTT. Translating it yields CASSTEGTGNTEAFF. The chain carries TRBV28 and TRBJ1-1; TRBD1 might be the D (5 bases). Germline V gene data show CDR1 as MDHEN and CDR2 as SYDVKM. The CDR3 is made up of 15 amino acids. The V and J ends lost 6 bases and 2 bases respectively, with 16 bases between them.